Included here is one TCR beta chain sequence, with context. The germline V gene has CDR1 SGHRS and CDR2 YFSETQ. This CDR3 region has 13 residues. V was cut by 4 bases and J by 6 bases, with 13 bases left in between. The data were produced by immunoSEQ multiplex PCR, yet TCRdb's version contains in-frame clones alone and is incomplete. The sample has over 110,000 clones; over 75% are singletons. This record comes from a study of blood T cell repertoires in COVID-19. On the study more broadly: Both acute and convalescent COVID-19 samples were obtained from the United States, Italy and Spain.

The sequence was collected from a man aged 70-80 years with acute or convalescent COVID-19. The sample taken for sequencing was peripheral blood. The chain employs TRBV5-1 and TRBJ1-2; tentative D call: TRBD1 (5 bases). CDR3 loop: CASSPGIRHGYTF. DNA for the CDR3: TGCGCCAGCAGCCCAGGGATTCGACATGGCTACACCTTC.